These 23 T cell receptor beta chains share one sample of origin, sequenced in a study of regulatory T cells in long-lasting Graves disease. Arm-PCR of CDR3 regions and iRepertoire HTBI primers were the basis on which TCR beta libraries were built. TCRdb reprocessed the multiplex PCR reads with MiXCR, giving one entry per CDR3 protein. The repertoire includes hundreds of thousands of distinct CDR3 sequences, under 20% of them detected once, and 15% to 20% sits in the top ten. Time point in this sample: newly diagnosed GD, antithyroid drugs for less than 3 months. Isolated PBMC RNA provided the starting material for the TCR library. These same data were also listed under a study on T cells in Graves' hyperthyroidism and ophthalmopathy.

Sequencing was performed on peripheral blood mononuclear cells (PBMCs), taken at new diagnosis, from a patient treated with antithyroid drugs. Receptor source: a woman aged 25-40 years with Graves disease.

This clonotype was observed at least ten times. The V gene is TRBV7-2, the J gene TRBJ1-4, with D maybe TRBD1 (5 bases). The CDR3 is 16 amino acids. Germline CDR1 and CDR2: SGHTA and FQGNSA. The V end was cut by 6 bases, the J end by 3 bases, with 17 bases between. CDR3 sequence reads: CASSSSGATANEKLFF. As DNA, the CDR3 is TGTGCCAGCAGTTCCAGTGGGGCGACGGCTAATGAAAAACTGTTTTTT.

This clonotype was observed many times. V is TRBV7-9 and J is TRBJ2-5; 7 nucleotides line up with TRBD1. J gave up 2 bases and V 5 bases, and 5 bases lay outside the gene matches. CDR1 is SEHNR and CDR2 is FQNEAQ in the germline V gene (reference sequence). This CDR3 region has 14 residues. The CDR3 nucleotides are TGTGCCAGCAGCCGACAGGGTGGACAAGAGACCCAGTACTTC. Amino acid sequence: CASSRQGGQETQYF.

V gene TRBV7-8 combines with J gene TRBJ1-4; D may be TRBD1 (5 bases). The CDR3 totals 15 residues. The V gene lost 0 bases and the J gene lost 12 bases, with 17 bases spanning the gap. Germline V gene sequence: CDR1 SGHVS, CDR2 FQNEAQ. The CDR3 region has the DNA TGTGCCAGCAGCTTAGCGGTTGAGCGTACGGGGGAACTGTTTTTT. Its protein is CASSLAVERTGELFF.

This clonotype has ten or more counts. J is TRBJ2-1 and V is TRBV7-2, with D perhaps matching TRBD1 (5 bases). Germline CDR1 is SGHTA and CDR2 is FQGNSA. The CDR3 runs 12 residues. Trimming shortened V by 5 bases and J by 9 bases, and 11 bases separated the two germline ends. The chain's CDR3 is CASSLQAVEQFF. The CDR3 nucleotides read TGTGCCAGCAGCCTACAGGCGGTTGAGCAGTTCTTC.

This clonotype was picked up many times. This chain uses TRBV2 with TRBJ1-1; TRBD1 matches 8 bases. V lost 6 bases to trimming and J lost 4 bases; unmatched junction nucleotides: 4. The CDR3 has 13 residues. Germline V gene sequence: CDR1 SNHLY, CDR2 FYNNEI. The CDR3 spells CASSQGAGTEAFF. CDR3 DNA sequence: TGTGCCAGCAGCCAGGGGGCGGGCACTGAAGCTTTCTTT.

This clonotype was recorded at least ten times. The chain recombines TRBV6-5 with TRBJ2-6; D ambiguous. CDR1 MNHEY and CDR2 SVGAGI come from the germline V gene. The CDR3 spans 16 residues. Trimming took 2 bases from V and 0 from J, leaving 8 bases between them. CDR3 residues: CASSYATSSGANVLTF. CDR3 nucleotides: TGTGCCAGCAGTTACGCGACCTCCTCTGGGGCCAACGTCCTGACTTTC.

In this sample, this clonotype turned up a few times. The chain has TRBV5-5 and TRBJ1-6, with 10 nucleotides matching TRBD1. J gave up 8 bases and V 4 bases, and 3 bases lay outside the gene matches. Germline-derived CDR1 and CDR2 are SGHKS and YYEKEE (reference sequence). The CDR3 extends over 14 amino acids. The CDR3 sequence is CASSGGTGDSPLHF. For the CDR3, the DNA is TGTGCCAGCAGCGGCGGGACAGGGGATTCACCCCTCCACTTT.

This chain links TRBV20-1 with TRBJ2-7, with a tentative D call TRBD2 (6 bases). CDR3 length: 16 residues. Between the trimmed V and J ends, which lost 0 bases and 2 bases, there was a span of 17 bases. Germline values: CDR1 DFQATT, CDR2 SNEGSKA (reference sequence). CDR3 bases: TGCAGTGCTAGAGATTTAGGGACTGGTAGCCCCTACGAGCAGTACTTC. Translation gives CSARDLGTGSPYEQYF.

Concerning this clonotype: With a much larger clone just one base away, this may be a read error. The rearrangement links TRBV28 to TRBJ1-2; D call uncertain. This CDR3 comprises 15 residues. Germline V CDR1 and CDR2: MDHEN, SYDVKM. CDR3 DNA sequence: TGTGCCAGCAGTCCACCGCCCGTAAATTCTTATGGCTACGCCTTC. Protein product: CASSPPPVNSYGYAF.

The chain is built from TRBV30 and TRBJ2-7, with unresolved D. CDR1 and CDR2 from the germline V gene are GTSNPN and SVGIG (reference sequence). The CDR3 totals 13 residues. Between the trimmed V and J ends, which lost 7 bases and 3 bases, there was a span of 16 bases. The CDR3, as DNA: TGTGCCTCCTCCTCTGAAGGGATCTACGAGCAGTACTTC. It translates to CASSSEGIYEQYF.

This clonotype was seen many times. The chain joins TRBV20-1 to TRBJ2-5; a possible D gene is TRBD2 (6 bases). The CDR3 sequence is 13 residues long. CDR1 DFQATT and CDR2 SNEGSKA come from the germline V gene (reference sequence). V was cut by 5 bases and J by 2 bases, with 12 bases left in between. As DNA, the CDR3 is TGCAGTGCTTTACAGGAGGGGCAAGAGACCCAGTACTTC. It translates to CSALQEGQETQYF.

This clonotype was observed at least ten times. The CDR3 reads CASSTVGLAGGHPSTDTQYF. The CDR3 coding sequence is TGTGCCAGCAGTACAGTGGGACTAGCGGGAGGACACCCTAGCACAGATACGCAGTATTTT. The chain has TRBV28 and TRBJ2-3; 15 bases are shared with TRBD2. The germline CDR1 and CDR2 sequences are MDHEN and SYDVKM. The CDR3 covers 20 residues. The J segment lost 0 bases and the V segment lost 5 bases, leaving 12 bases of the junction unmatched.

This clonotype was detected ten times or more. The chain carries TRBV5-4 and TRBJ2-3, with 8 bases aligning to TRBD1. Germline V lookup: CDR1 SGHNT, CDR2 YYREEE (reference sequence). Trimming removed 4 bases from V and 4 bases from J; junction bases left unmatched: 2. This CDR3 spans 13 amino acids. This chain's CDR3 is CASSPDRADTQYF. The CDR3 bases are TGTGCCAGCAGCCCGGACAGGGCAGATACGCAGTATTTT. Complete variable domain (other parts from reference TRBV5-4 and TRBJ2-3): ETGVTQSPTHLIKTRGQQVTLRCSSQSGHNTVSWYQQALGQGPQFIFQYYREEENGRGNFPPRFSGLQFPNYSSELNVNALELDDSALYLCASSPDRADTQYFGPGTRLTVL.

This chain connects TRBV20-1 to TRBJ2-2; D gene ambiguous. V lost 3 bases, J lost 1 base, and 15 bases lay in between. CDR3 length equals 16 residues. The germline V gene has CDR1 DFQATT and CDR2 SNEGSKA (reference sequence). Here the CDR3 DNA reads TGCAGTGCTAGTCCCGCCGGGCCAGAGAACACCGGGGAGCTGTTTTTT. Translating gives CSASPAGPENTGELFF.

This clonotype was seen ten or more times. CDR3 sequence reads: CASSPSAAGELFF. The CDR3 nucleotides are TGTGCCAGCAGCCCCAGCGCCGCCGGGGAGCTGTTTTTT. The chain combines TRBV2 with TRBJ2-2; D is unclear. The CDR3 is 13 residues long. CDR1 is SNHLY, CDR2 FYNNEI, per germline. Trimming pared 6 bases from V and 6 bases from J, leaving 11 bases between.

This clonotype appeared a few times. This chain joins TRBV3-1 and TRBJ2-7, with D possibly being TRBD2 (5 bases). V shed 6 bases and J shed 2 bases, with 14 bases lying between them. CDR1 is LGHDT, CDR2 YNNKEL, per germline (reference sequence). The CDR3 runs 14 residues. The chain's CDR3 is CASSRQSGTYEQYF. The CDR3 DNA sequence: TGTGCCAGCAGTCGTCAAAGCGGTACCTACGAGCAGTACTTC.

This clonotype was counted ten times or more. This chain uses TRBV2 with TRBJ2-7, with 7 positions matching TRBD1. CDR1 and CDR2 (germline): SNHLY, FYNNEI. With V trimmed by 3 bases and J by 4 bases, 6 bases remained unmatched. The CDR3 spans 14 residues. The CDR3 bases are TGTGCCAGCAGTGAGTCAGGGGGTGTGTACGAGCAGTACTTC. Translated: CASSESGGVYEQYF.

This clonotype was observed many times. J is TRBJ2-3 and V is TRBV5-1; D gene ambiguous. The CDR3 covers 15 residues. Germline V CDR1 and CDR2: SGHRS, YFSETQ. The germline V and J ends were trimmed by 0 bases and 2 bases, with 10 bases remaining between them. CDR3 DNA sequence: TGCGCCAGCAGCTTGGCCGAGCTTATCACAGATACGCAGTATTTT. This encodes CASSLAELITDTQYF.

This clonotype was counted only a few times. The V call is TRBV7-8, the J call TRBJ2-3; no reliable D call. CDR1 SGHVS and CDR2 FQNEAQ come from the germline V gene. V dropped 7 bases and J dropped 2 bases, with 16 bases sitting between them. The CDR3 sequence is 15 residues long. In DNA form, the CDR3 reads TGTGCCAGCACCAATAGACGGTGGGTCACAGATACGCAGTATTTT. Translation gives CASTNRRWVTDTQYF.

This clonotype has only one observation. This may stem from a read error, because a much larger clone lies one nucleotide away. The genes are TRBV5-5 and TRBJ1-1, with D possibly being TRBD1 (5 bases). This CDR3 comprises 15 residues. Germline CDR1 and CDR2: SGHKS and YYEKEE (reference sequence). V was trimmed by 6 bases and J by 11 bases, leaving 26 bases between them. The CDR3 DNA is TGTGCCAGCAACTTTGACTGGAACGGGGCCGGGGGGGCTTTCTTT. It is translated as CASNFDWNGAGGAFF. The full variable domain, its missing parts supplied by reference TRBV5-5 and TRBJ1-1, is DAGVTQSPTHLIKTRGQQVTLRCSPISGHKSVSWYQQVLGQGPQFIFQYYEKEERGRGNFPDRFSARQFPNYSSELNVNALLLGDSALYLCASNFDWNGAGGAFFGQGTRLTVV.

This sequence joins TRBV19 and TRBJ2-6; D remains ambiguous. Germline CDR1 and CDR2: LNHDA and SQIVND (reference sequence). This CDR3 contains 15 residues. V lost 7 bases and J 0 bases, leaving 10 bases between the germline ends. CDR3: CASIGVYSGANVLTF. In DNA form, the CDR3 reads TGTGCCAGTATCGGCGTTTACTCTGGGGCCAACGTCCTGACTTTC.

This clonotype turned up a few times. The chain uses TRBV4-1 and TRBJ2-5; D is unclear. Trimming left V 3 bases short and J 3 bases short, with 8 bases between. The CDR3 has 13 amino acids. Germline values: CDR1 MGHRA, CDR2 YSYEKL. CDR3 in amino acids: CASSHILKETQYF. CDR3 in DNA: TGCGCCAGCAGCCATATCCTGAAAGAGACCCAGTACTTC.

This clonotype was seen a few times. The chain employs TRBV5-8 and TRBJ2-3; D perhaps matches TRBD1 (7 bases). The CDR3 sequence is 15 residues long. The germline V gene has CDR1 SGHTS and CDR2 YDEGEE. The ends were cut back, 0 bases at V and 6 bases at J, with 14 bases in the middle. CDR3 bases: TGTGCCAGCAGCTTGGTCCAGGGGGGCATGGATACGCAGTATTTT. Protein product: CASSLVQGGMDTQYF.